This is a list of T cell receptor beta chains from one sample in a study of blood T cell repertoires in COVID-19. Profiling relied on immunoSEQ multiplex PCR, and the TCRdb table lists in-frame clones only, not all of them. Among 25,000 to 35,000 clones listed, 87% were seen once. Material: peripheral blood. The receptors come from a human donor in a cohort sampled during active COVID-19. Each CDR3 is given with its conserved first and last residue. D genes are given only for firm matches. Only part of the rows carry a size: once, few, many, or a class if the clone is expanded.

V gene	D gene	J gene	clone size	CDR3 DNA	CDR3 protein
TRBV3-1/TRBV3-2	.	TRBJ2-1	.	TGTGCCAGCAGCCGCAGGACTGGGGGGATGTCCTACAATGAGCAGTTCTTC	CASSRRTGGMSYNEQFF
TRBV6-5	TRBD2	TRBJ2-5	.	TGTGCCAGCAAAAGAGCGGGGAATTTCCAAGAGACCCAGTACTTC	CASKRAGNFQETQYF
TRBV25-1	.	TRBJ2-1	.	TGTGCCAGCAGCCGGACTGACCCCAGCTCCTACAATGAGCAGTTCTTC	CASSRTDPSSYNEQFF
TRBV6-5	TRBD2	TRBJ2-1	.	TGTGCCAGCACGGCACTAGCGCACAATGAGCAGTTCTTC	CASTALAHNEQFF
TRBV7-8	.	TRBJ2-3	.	TGTGCCAGCAGCTTCGGGTTAGATACGCAGTATTTT	CASSFGLDTQYF
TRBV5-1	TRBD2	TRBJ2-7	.	TGCGCCAGCAGCCAGCGGGAGGGGGCACCAGGCGAGCAGTACTTC	CASSQREGAPGEQYF
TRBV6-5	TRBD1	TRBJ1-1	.	TGTGCCAGCAGCTACAGGGGGGGGAACGCTTTCTTT	CASSYRGGNAFF
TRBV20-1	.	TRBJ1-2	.	TGCAGTGCGAGTGGCGGTCGTTCGAATGGCTACACCTTC	CSASGGRSNGYTF
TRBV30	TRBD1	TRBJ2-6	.	TGTGCCTGGAAGGACAGGTCTGGGGCCAACGTCCTGACTTTC	CAWKDRSGANVLTF
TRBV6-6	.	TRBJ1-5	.	TGTGCCAGCAGTTACCGGGACACCAATCAGCCCCAGCATTTT	CASSYRDTNQPQHF
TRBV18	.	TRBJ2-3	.	TGTGCCAGCTCACCGCTAGGAGGGGAGAGCACAGATACGCAGTATTTT	CASSPLGGESTDTQYF
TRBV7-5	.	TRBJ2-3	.	TGTGTCAGAAGCTTATCGGGGACTAGCGGGAGGGCCGAATCAGATACGCAGTATTTT	CVRSLSGTSGRAESDTQYF
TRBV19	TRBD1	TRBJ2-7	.	TGTGCCAGTAGTTCATTGACAGGGACCGAGCAGTACTTC	CASSSLTGTEQYF
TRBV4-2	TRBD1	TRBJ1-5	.	TGTGCCAGCAGCGGAACAGGGGGCTGGGGATATGGCAATCAGCCCCAGCATTTT	CASSGTGGWGYGNQPQHF
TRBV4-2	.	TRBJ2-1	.	TGTGCCAGCAGCCAAGCAGGCTCCTACAATGAGCAGTTCTTC	CASSQAGSYNEQFF
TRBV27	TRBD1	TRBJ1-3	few	TGTGCCAGCAGTGCTTGGGGACAGCAAGGCAACACCATATATTTT	CASSAWGQQGNTIYF
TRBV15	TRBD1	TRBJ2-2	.	TGTGCCACCAGCAGATGGAAAGGGGGCGCGGGCACCGGGGAGCTGTTTTTT	CATSRWKGGAGTGELFF
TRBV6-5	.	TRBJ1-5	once	TGTGCCAGCAGCCTTGCGGGTCATAGCAATCAGCCCCAGCATTTT	CASSLAGHSNQPQHF
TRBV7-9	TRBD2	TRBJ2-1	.	TGTGCCAGCAGCCGCGGGACTAGCGGGTACAATGAGCAGTTCTTC	CASSRGTSGYNEQFF
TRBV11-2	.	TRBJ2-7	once	TGTGCCAGCAGCCCCCAGCGGGCCTATAACGAGCAGTACTTC	CASSPQRAYNEQYF
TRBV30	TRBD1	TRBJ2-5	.	TGTGCCTGGAGTTCGAACAGGGGGCGCGCGGAGACCCAGTACTTC	CAWSSNRGRAETQYF
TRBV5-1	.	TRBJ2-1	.	TGCGCCAGCTACGAAGGACAGCTTAACAATGAGCAGTTCTTC	CASYEGQLNNEQFF
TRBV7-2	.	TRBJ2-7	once	TGTGCCAGCAGCTTAGCCCCCAGGATAACCTACGAGCAGTACTTC	CASSLAPRITYEQYF
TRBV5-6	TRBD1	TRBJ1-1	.	TGTGCCAGCAGTCGAGACAGGGGCCTGAACACTGAAGCTTTCTTT	CASSRDRGLNTEAFF